This T cell receptor (beta chain) was found in a study of blood T cell repertoires in COVID-19. Study details: The origin of the acute and convalescent COVID-19 samples was the United States, Italy and Spain. PBMCs, B-cell-depleted T cells, or T cells were the source of the cDNA or gDNA that made up the material.

As handled by the study authors: By means of reference gene primer amplification, nucleated cell counts were estimated. The repertoire was sequenced with immunoSEQ multiplex PCR; TCRdb's copy has only in-frame clones and lacks some. Clone size and V and J calls were adopted from that table, with D and trimming inferred from the DNA. The data contain nearly 100,000 clones, around four fifths of them singletons. V was trimmed by 0 bases and J by 3 bases, leaving 8 bases between them. The germline gives CDR1 MNHEY, CDR2 SMNVEV (reference sequence). This CDR3 comprises 14 residues. Sequenced: peripheral blood. The chain joins TRBV27 to TRBJ1-2; unclear D gene. The receptor was isolated from a man aged 65 to 85 with acute or convalescent COVID-19. The CDR3 DNA reads TGTGCCAGCAGTTTATCGATGCGGGACTATGGCTACACCTTC. Its protein is CASSLSMRDYGYTF.